Following are 16 T cell receptor beta chains from one sample sequenced in a study of T cell repertoires in cytomegalovirus infection. TCRdb analysed the reads with MiXCR anew, one entry per CDR3 protein. The sample consists of 97,000 or so distinct CDR3 sequences, 15% to 20% of them appearing once. The material sequenced was PBMCs. The origin of the receptors is a human donor in good health (CMV status not recorded). Some clones in this sample may be carry-over from other donors' samples.

This clonotype was picked up many times. The chain uses TRBV7-6 and TRBJ1-4; a possible D gene is TRBD1 (5 bases). There are 17 residues in the CDR3. Per the germline V gene, CDR1 is SGHVS and CDR2 is FNYEAQ. V lost 1 base and J 8 bases, leaving 20 bases between the germline ends. The CDR3 bases are TGTGCCAGCAGCTTAGTCCCTAGGGCCCCCGAGGGGGAAAAACTGTTTTTT. Protein sequence: CASSLVPRAPEGEKLFF.

This clonotype showed up just a few times. This rearrangement joins TRBV19 to TRBJ1-3, with D possibly matching TRBD1 (6 bases). Between the trimmed V and J ends, which lost 6 bases and 0 bases, there was a span of 15 bases. Germline CDR1 is LNHDA and CDR2 is SQIVND (reference sequence). This CDR3 comprises 16 residues. The CDR3 region has the DNA TGTGCCAGTAGAAGAGCAGGGGAGAACTCTGGAAACACCATATATTTT. Protein: CASRRAGENSGNTIYF. The full variable domain, its missing parts supplied by reference TRBV19 and TRBJ1-3, is DGGITQSPKYLFRKEGQNVTLSCEQNLNHDAMYWYRQDPGQGLRLIYYSQIVNDFQKGDIAEGYSVSREKKESFPLTVTSAQKNPTAFYLCASRRAGENSGNTIYFGEGSWLTVV.

At least ten counts were recorded for this clonotype. The chain recombines TRBV4-1 with TRBJ2-4; the match to TRBD2 covers 7 bases. With 0 bases clipped from V and 11 bases from J, the junction kept 19 bases outside the gene matches. Germline CDR1 is MGHRA and CDR2 is YSYEKL. The CDR3 loop spans 18 amino acids. This CDR3 reads CASSQETWEGPVPQLQYF. The DNA of the CDR3 is TGCGCCAGCAGCCAAGAGACCTGGGAGGGGCCCGTCCCGCAACTTCAGTACTTC.

The V gene is TRBV5-1, the J gene TRBJ2-5; D not certain. The V end lost 0 bases, the J end lost 2 bases, and 5 bases lay between the germline ends. Germline lookup yields CDR1 SGHRS and CDR2 YFSETQ. This CDR3 comprises 13 residues. The CDR3 spells CASSLAPQETQYF. As DNA, the CDR3 is TGCGCCAGCAGCTTGGCACCTCAAGAGACCCAGTACTTC. The whole variable domain, remainder taken from reference TRBV5-1 and TRBJ2-5, is KAGVTQTPRYLIKTRGQQVTLSCSPISGHRSVSWYQQTPGQGLQFLFEYFSETQRNKGNFPGRFSGRQFSNSRSEMNVSTLELGDSALYLCASSLAPQETQYFGPGTRLLVL.

In its sample, this clonotype was seen many times. The J gene is TRBJ2-3, the V gene TRBV7-2; D gene uncertain. Germline V gene sequence: CDR1 SGHTA, CDR2 FQGNSA. Deletions cut 3 bases from V and 5 bases from J, with 6 bases between. The CDR3 length is 12 residues. CDR3 protein: CASSFTKDTQYF. The CDR3 DNA is TGTGCCAGCAGCTTTACGAAAGATACGCAGTATTTT.

This clonotype appeared a few times. The gene calls are TRBV6-1 and TRBJ2-1; 9 nucleotides align to TRBD2. Germline trimming cut 6 bases from V and 3 bases from J; bases unmatched to any gene: 3. Germline lookup yields CDR1 MNHNS and CDR2 SASEGT. This CDR3 region has 14 residues. CDR3 sequence reads: CASRSAGGYNEQFF. The DNA for the CDR3 is TGTGCCAGCAGATCAGCGGGGGGCTACAATGAGCAGTTCTTC.

This clonotype occurred many times. J is TRBJ1-2 and V is TRBV20-1; TRBD1 matches at 7 bases. The trim removed 1 base at V and 7 bases at J, leaving 6 bases unmatched. CDR1 is DFQATT, CDR2 SNEGSKA, per germline (reference sequence). The CDR3 runs 13 residues. The DNA for the CDR3 is TGCAGTGCTAGAGGACAGGGATTGGGTGGCTACACCTTC. Its protein is CSARGQGLGGYTF.

This clonotype was observed a few times. V gene TRBV29-1 combines with J gene TRBJ2-3, with TRBD1 identical over 9 bases. Germline CDR1 SQVTM, CDR2 ANQGSEA. The V and J ends lost 7 bases and 2 bases, in that order; junction bases with no gene match: 10. The CDR3 loop spans 15 amino acids. The CDR3 region has the DNA TGCAGCGCCCGGGGGGACAGGGTCTCCACAGATACGCAGTATTTT. Translated: CSARGDRVSTDTQYF.

This clonotype was detected many times. The junction does not match germline at one end; this may be a read error. This chain uses TRBV7-2 with TRBJ1-6, with a possible D match to TRBD1 (5 bases). The CDR3 has 15 amino acids. Germline V lookup: CDR1 SGHTA, CDR2 FQGNSA. The CDR3 here is CATSEGSSYNSPLHF. In nucleotides, the CDR3 is TGTGCCACCAGCGAGGGGAGCTCCTATAATTCACCCCTCCACTTT.

The chain is built from TRBV28 and TRBJ2-3; D possibly matches TRBD1 or TRBD2 (5 bases each). The CDR3 extends over 15 amino acids. V gave up 2 bases and J gave up 4 bases, with 13 bases separating them. Germline CDR1 and CDR2: MDHEN and SYDVKM. The CDR3 is CASSLTVQGPDTQYF. The CDR3 DNA reads TGTGCCAGCAGTTTAACCGTCCAGGGACCAGATACGCAGTATTTT.

V gene TRBV20-1 combines with J gene TRBJ2-3, with 9 bases aligning to TRBD2. The CDR3 runs 13 residues. In germline, CDR1 is DFQATT, CDR2 SNEGSKA (reference sequence). CDR3 nucleotide sequence: TGCAGCGGTAGCGGGGGCAACTCAGATACGCAGTATTTT. This codes for CSGSGGNSDTQYF.

This clonotype was counted a few times. The chain combines TRBV20-1 with TRBJ2-3; 11 bases are a match to TRBD2. Trimming took 5 bases from V and 7 from J; bases not matched to a gene: 14. Per germline, CDR1 DFQATT and CDR2 SNEGSKA (reference sequence). The CDR3 covers 16 residues. Here the CDR3 DNA reads TGCAGTGCTCACACGCTTAGCGGGGGGGAGCAATATACGCAGTATTTT. Translation gives CSAHTLSGGEQYTQYF.

V is TRBV5-1 and J is TRBJ1-1, with TRBD1 matching over 9 bases. CDR1 SGHRS and CDR2 YFSETQ come from the germline V gene. The CDR3 is 14 residues long. J gave up 1 base and V 4 bases, and 2 bases lay outside the gene matches. For the CDR3, the DNA is TGCGCCAGCAGCACGGACAGGGGGAACACTGAAGCTTTCTTT. Translated: CASSTDRGNTEAFF.

Comments on this clonotype: Given a much more abundant clone one base away, this may be a read error. The J gene is TRBJ1-1, the V gene TRBV10-3, with 11 nucleotides matching TRBD1. After removal of 5 bases from V and 9 bases from J, the junction contained 5 bases not matched to a gene. Germline lookup yields CDR1 ENHRY and CDR2 SYGVKD. The CDR3 has 13 amino acids. CDR3 DNA: TGTGCCATCAGTTGGACAGGGGGCACCAAAGCTTTCTTT. Protein product: CAISWTGGTKAFF.

The chain employs TRBV4-1 and TRBJ2-7; 10 nucleotides match TRBD2. CDR1 and CDR2 (germline): MGHRA, YSYEKL. This CDR3 comprises 17 residues. The J segment lost 3 bases and the V segment lost 4 bases, leaving 12 bases of the junction unmatched. CDR3 sequence (DNA): TGCGCCAGCAGCCCGAATCCCCTAGCGGGGGCGGTCTACGAGCAGTACTTC. It is translated as CASSPNPLAGAVYEQYF.

This clonotype occurred many times. This chain uses TRBV5-1 with TRBJ2-3, with 9 bases matching TRBD1. The CDR3 runs 20 residues. V gave up 0 bases and J gave up 1 base; unmatched junction bases: 15. Germline V lookup: CDR1 SGHRS, CDR2 YFSETQ. This CDR3 is CASSLVFYVQRDRGTDTQYF. CDR3 nucleotides: TGCGCCAGCAGCTTGGTGTTTTATGTGCAGCGGGACAGGGGCACAGATACGCAGTATTTT.